This passage covers 25 T cell receptor beta chains from one sample sequenced in a study of cytomegalovirus exposure and HLA in healthy donors. Assay used: immunoSEQ multiplex PCR; TCRdb lists only in-frame clones, some missing. The sample shows a few hundred thousand clones, over 75% of them seen only once. Material for sequencing was PBMCs. The receptor source for this set is a man younger than 35 in good health and CMV-seropositive.

This chain uses TRBV11-2 with TRBJ2-1; no clear D. The CDR3 has 15 amino acids. Trimming pared 2 bases from V and 7 bases from J, leaving 15 bases between. The V gene's germline CDR1 is SGHAT and CDR2 FQNNGV. The CDR3 loop reads CASSLLRQERNEQFF. For the CDR3, the DNA is TGTGCCAGCAGCTTATTGAGGCAGGAGAGGAATGAGCAGTTCTTC.

The chain has TRBV2 and TRBJ2-7; 9 bases fit TRBD2. This CDR3 has 15 amino acids. The trim removed 3 bases at V and 0 bases at J, leaving 3 bases unmatched. The germline V gene has CDR1 SNHLY and CDR2 FYNNEI. Here the CDR3 DNA reads TGTGCCAGCAGTGATCTAGCGGGGCCCTCCTACGAGCAGTACTTC. This gives the protein CASSDLAGPSYEQYF.

The V gene is TRBV10-3, the J gene TRBJ2-5, with 16 bases that match TRBD2. Germline V CDR1 and CDR2: ENHRY, SYGVKD. There are 20 residues in the CDR3. With V trimmed by 5 bases and J by 4 bases, 16 bases remained unmatched. In DNA, the CDR3 is TGTGCCATCAGTACCGCTGGGACTAGCGGGAGGGCCGTTGAGCTAGAGACCCAGTACTTC. Its protein product is CAISTAGTSGRAVELETQYF.

V is TRBV5-4 and J is TRBJ2-7; the D is unclear. V lost 4 bases to trimming and J lost 5 bases, with 7 bases between them. This CDR3 is 11 amino acids long. Germline V CDR1 and CDR2: SGHNT, YYREEE (reference sequence). Written as DNA, the CDR3 is TGTGCCAGCAGCATAGGCAACGAGCAGTACTTC. Its translation: CASSIGNEQYF.

The chain uses TRBV4-1 and TRBJ1-1, with D maybe TRBD1 (5 bases). The germline V gene has CDR1 MGHRA and CDR2 YSYEKL. The V end lost 2 bases, the J end lost 5 bases, and 21 bases lay between the germline ends. The CDR3 runs to 17 residues. CDR3 in amino acids: CASSQPGTVTRTTEAFF. CDR3 sequence (DNA): TGCGCCAGCAGCCAACCCGGGACGGTAACCCGAACGACTGAAGCTTTCTTT.

This chain joins TRBV6-1 and TRBJ1-4, with 8 positions matching TRBD1. CDR3 length equals 15 residues. The junction had 5 bases not matched to a gene; V was cut back by 5 bases and J by 3 bases. CDR1 and CDR2 from the germline V gene are MNHNS and SASEGT. The CDR3, as DNA: TGTGCCAGCAGTCCGACAGGGGAAGCTAATGAAAAACTGTTTTTT. Its protein product is CASSPTGEANEKLFF.

This chain joins TRBV25-1 and TRBJ2-1, with D possibly TRBD2 on 5 matching bases. From germline, CDR1 is MGHDK and CDR2 SYGVNS. The CDR3 length is 15 residues. V lost 5 bases to trimming and J lost 3 bases, with 14 bases between them. Here the CDR3 DNA reads TGTGCCAGCAGTCAACTAGTGACGGACTACAATGAGCAGTTCTTC. Protein product: CASSQLVTDYNEQFF.

The chain couples TRBV7-9 to TRBJ2-1; D possibly corresponds to TRBD1 (6 bases). The V and J ends lost 5 bases and 3 bases respectively, with 11 bases between them. Germline-derived CDR1 and CDR2 are SEHNR and FQNEAQ (reference sequence). CDR3 length: 14 amino acids. The CDR3 sequence: CASSPWTVYNEQFF. CDR3 DNA: TGTGCCAGCAGCCCATGGACAGTCTACAATGAGCAGTTCTTC. The variable domain in full, completed from reference TRBV7-9 and TRBJ2-1, reads DTGVSQNPRHKITKRGQNVTFRCDPISEHNRLYWYRQTLGQGPEFLTYFQNEAQLEKSRLLSDRFSAERPKGSFSTLEIQRTEQGDSAMYLCASSPWTVYNEQFFGPGTRLTVL.

This chain uses TRBV5-4 with TRBJ2-2; TRBD1 matches 9 bases. Germline CDR1 is SGHNT and CDR2 is YYREEE (reference sequence). The CDR3 runs to 17 residues. V gave up 0 bases and J gave up 3 bases; unmatched junction bases: 6. The CDR3 nucleotides read TGTGCCAGCAGCTTGGTACAGGGGGCAGCGGACACCGGGGAGCTGTTTTTT. It is translated as CASSLVQGAADTGELFF.

The chain combines TRBV4-1 with TRBJ1-4, with 10 bases fitting TRBD1. In germline, CDR1 is MGHRA, CDR2 YSYEKL. CDR3 length: 13 residues. J gave up 14 bases and V 4 bases, and 7 bases lay outside the gene matches. CDR3 DNA: TGCGCCAGCAGCCGACCTGGACAGGGGGGGCTGTTTTTT. This encodes CASSRPGQGGLFF.

This chain uses TRBV10-3 with TRBJ1-1; D is unclear. Germline V gene lookup returns CDR1 ENHRY and CDR2 SYGVKD. The CDR3 length is 13 residues. The V and J ends lost 2 bases and 4 bases respectively, with 8 bases between them. In DNA form, the CDR3 reads TGTGCCATCAGTGAGATGGGGAGCACTGAAGCTTTCTTT. Its translation is CAISEMGSTEAFF.

CDR3 residues: CASSGGLAGSDEQFF. CDR3 sequence (DNA): TGTGCCAGCAGTGGGGGTCTAGCGGGTTCCGATGAGCAGTTCTTC. The V and J genes are TRBV25-1 and TRBJ2-1, with 8 bases matching TRBD2. This CDR3 has 15 residues. The germline CDR1 and CDR2 sequences are MGHDK and SYGVNS. V shed 4 bases and J 8 bases; nucleotides not matched to a gene: 10.

The chain couples TRBV19 to TRBJ2-3; 7 nucleotides align to TRBD1. Germline CDR1 LNHDA, CDR2 SQIVND (reference sequence). The ends lost 4 bases at V and 4 bases at J; junction bases unmatched: 8. The CDR3 consists of 15 residues. CDR3 region: CASSTSFQGADTQYF. The CDR3 coding sequence is TGTGCCAGTAGTACCTCTTTTCAGGGGGCAGATACGCAGTATTTT.

The V call is TRBV4-3, the J call TRBJ1-3, with D tentatively TRBD1 (5 bases). V was shortened by 4 bases and J by 4 bases, with 11 bases between the two germline ends. The germline V gene has CDR1 LGHNA and CDR2 YSLEER. This CDR3 has 14 residues. In nucleotides, the CDR3 is TGCGCCAGCAGCCCGGGGGATCTAGGAAACACCATATATTTT. It specifies CASSPGDLGNTIYF.

The V call is TRBV19, the J call TRBJ2-5, with D possibly TRBD1 on 5 matching bases. Germline values: CDR1 LNHDA, CDR2 SQIVND (reference sequence). Deletions cut 5 bases from V and 5 bases from J, with 12 bases between. There are 13 residues in the CDR3. The CDR3 bases are TGTGCCAGTAGTCCGACAGTGCCCGAGACCCAGTACTTC. Translation gives CASSPTVPETQYF.

The chain has TRBV28 and TRBJ1-1; 9 bases map to TRBD1. The ends lost 5 bases at V and 5 bases at J; junction bases unmatched: 9. Germline loops: CDR1 MDHEN, CDR2 SYDVKM. The CDR3 spans 15 residues. For the CDR3, the DNA is TGTGCCAGCAGTCCACAGGGGGCGGTAGAAACTGAAGCTTTCTTT. Encoded protein: CASSPQGAVETEAFF.

The gene calls are TRBV28 and TRBJ1-2; possibly TRBD1 for D (5 bases). Trimming shortened V by 5 bases and J by 3 bases, and 10 bases separated the two germline ends. The CDR3 sequence is 13 residues long. Germline V lookup: CDR1 MDHEN, CDR2 SYDVKM. The CDR3 sequence is CASSTGPYYGYTF. The CDR3 DNA is TGTGCCAGCAGTACGGGACCCTACTATGGCTACACCTTC.

V gene TRBV2 combines with J gene TRBJ2-7; 8 nucleotides align to TRBD1. The trim removed 9 bases at V and 5 bases at J, leaving 15 bases unmatched. The CDR3 is 15 amino acids. Germline-derived CDR1 and CDR2 are SNHLY and FYNNEI. The CDR3, as DNA: TGTGCCAGAGGACAACCGAACCAGGGGGCGCACGAGCAGTACTTC. This sequence encodes CARGQPNQGAHEQYF.

The V and J genes are TRBV4-1 and TRBJ2-1; TRBD1 matches at 9 bases. Germline loops: CDR1 MGHRA, CDR2 YSYEKL. The CDR3 runs to 14 residues. The V and J ends lost 1 base and 8 bases, in that order; junction bases with no gene match: 3. The CDR3 spells CASSQGRTGDEQFF. CDR3 sequence (DNA): TGCGCCAGCAGCCAAGGCAGGACAGGGGATGAGCAGTTCTTC.

The V gene is TRBV5-1, the J gene TRBJ2-1, with D perhaps given as TRBD1 or TRBD2 (5 bases each). CDR1 and CDR2 (germline): SGHRS, YFSETQ. The CDR3 sequence is 12 residues long. V dropped 4 bases and J dropped 7 bases, with 9 bases sitting between them. The CDR3 DNA reads as TGCGCCAGCAGCGGGACGTGGAATGAGCAGTTCTTC. It encodes CASSGTWNEQFF.

V is TRBV25-1 and J is TRBJ2-1; D is ambiguous. V lost 2 bases and J 4 bases, leaving 9 bases between the germline ends. CDR1 is MGHDK, CDR2 SYGVNS, per germline. This CDR3 contains 14 residues. The DNA for the CDR3 is TGTGCCAGCAGTGAAGGAACAGAGTACAATGAGCAGTTCTTC. Translating it yields CASSEGTEYNEQFF.

The chain has TRBV19 and TRBJ2-1, with D uncertain. The CDR3 totals 13 residues. Looked up from germline, CDR1 is LNHDA and CDR2 is SQIVND (reference sequence). V was clipped by 3 bases and J by 4 bases, with 7 bases between them. CDR3 nucleotides: TGTGCCAGTAGTATCGACCTGTACAATGAGCAGTTCTTC. Its protein product is CASSIDLYNEQFF. Supplemented by reference TRBV19 and TRBJ2-1, the full variable domain reads DGGITQSPKYLFRKEGQNVTLSCEQNLNHDAMYWYRQDPGQGLRLIYYSQIVNDFQKGDIAEGYSVSREKKESFPLTVTSAQKNPTAFYLCASSIDLYNEQFFGPGTRLTVL.

The chain uses TRBV5-1 and TRBJ2-1; TRBD1 matches at 8 bases. CDR3 length: 14 residues. Germline lookup yields CDR1 SGHRS and CDR2 YFSETQ. V shed 0 bases and J 7 bases; nucleotides not matched to a gene: 3. CDR3 bases: TGCGCCAGCAGCTTGGAGTACAGGGGGAATGAGCAGTTCTTC. Translating gives CASSLEYRGNEQFF.

Here the CDR3 reads CASSSRLAGGNEQFF. Written as DNA, the CDR3 is TGTGCCAGCAGTTCCCGACTAGCGGGAGGCAATGAGCAGTTCTTC. This chain connects TRBV27 to TRBJ2-1; TRBD2 agrees at 13 bases. This CDR3 comprises 15 residues. Germline CDR1 reads MNHEY; CDR2 reads SMNVEV (reference sequence). After removal of 4 bases from V and 6 bases from J, the junction contained 3 bases not matched to a gene.

The rearrangement joins TRBV27 to TRBJ2-7; D may be TRBD2 (6 bases). Germline CDR1 reads MNHEY; CDR2 reads SMNVEV (reference sequence). Trimming removed 3 bases from V and 3 bases from J, with 12 bases in between. There are 14 residues in the CDR3. CDR3: CASSFEGGNYEQYF. In nucleotides, the CDR3 is TGTGCCAGCAGTTTTGAGGGAGGAAACTACGAGCAGTACTTC.